This TCR beta chain came from a study of T cell responses to AZD1222 COVID-19 vaccine. Profiling relied on immunoSEQ multiplex PCR, and the TCRdb table lists in-frame clones only, not all of them. The sample yields more than 85,000 clones, around 87% seen once. In germline, CDR1 is ENHRY, CDR2 SYGVKD. V lost 2 bases and J lost 6, with 5 bases in between. There are 11 residues in the CDR3. The study, taken as a whole, reports: Donors were chiefly white British, with a greater number of females, and clonal diversity was perhaps underestimated. Repertoire sampling occurred only after the peak T cell response.

Of note for this clone: Its antigen is currently unknown.

Sequenced here: peripheral blood, sampled 28 days after the second AZD1222 dose. The clonotype comes from an adult who received the AZD1222 COVID-19 vaccine. The rearrangement uses TRBV10-3 and TRBJ2-7; D gene uncertain. The DNA for the CDR3 is TGTGCCATCAGTGAGCTGGCCGAGCAGTACTTC. It yields the protein CAISELAEQYF.